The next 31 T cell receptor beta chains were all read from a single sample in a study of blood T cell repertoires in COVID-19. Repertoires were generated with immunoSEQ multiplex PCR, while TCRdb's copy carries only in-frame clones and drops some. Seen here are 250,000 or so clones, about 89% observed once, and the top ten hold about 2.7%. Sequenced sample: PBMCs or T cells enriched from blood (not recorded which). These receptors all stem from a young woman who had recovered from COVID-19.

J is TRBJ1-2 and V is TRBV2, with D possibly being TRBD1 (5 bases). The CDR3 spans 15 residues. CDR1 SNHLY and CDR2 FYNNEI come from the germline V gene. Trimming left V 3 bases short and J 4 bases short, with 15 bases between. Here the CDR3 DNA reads TGTGCCAGCAGTGACGGCAAGGGGCTTAGCTATGGCTACACCTTC. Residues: CASSDGKGLSYGYTF.

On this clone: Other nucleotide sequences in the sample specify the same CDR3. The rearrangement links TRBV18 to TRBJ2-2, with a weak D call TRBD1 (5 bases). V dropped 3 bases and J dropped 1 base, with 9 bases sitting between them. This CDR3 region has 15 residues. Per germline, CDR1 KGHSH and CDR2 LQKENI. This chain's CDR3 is CASSPGQENTGELFF. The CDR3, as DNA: TGTGCCAGCTCACCTGGACAAGAGAACACCGGGGAGCTGTTTTTT.

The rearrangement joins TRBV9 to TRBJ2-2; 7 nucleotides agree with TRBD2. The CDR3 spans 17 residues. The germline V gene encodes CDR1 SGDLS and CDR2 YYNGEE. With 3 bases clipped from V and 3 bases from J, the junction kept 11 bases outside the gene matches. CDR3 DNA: TGTGCCAGCAGCGCTCAACCCGGGGGGACTTACACCGGGGAGCTGTTTTTT. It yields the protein CASSAQPGGTYTGELFF.

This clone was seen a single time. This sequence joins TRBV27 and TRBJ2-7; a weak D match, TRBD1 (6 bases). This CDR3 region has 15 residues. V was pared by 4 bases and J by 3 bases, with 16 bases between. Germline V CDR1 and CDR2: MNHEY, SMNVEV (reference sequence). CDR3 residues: CASSSGTYSRYEQYF. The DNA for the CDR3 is TGTGCCAGCAGTTCCGGGACATATTCCCGCTACGAGCAGTACTTC.

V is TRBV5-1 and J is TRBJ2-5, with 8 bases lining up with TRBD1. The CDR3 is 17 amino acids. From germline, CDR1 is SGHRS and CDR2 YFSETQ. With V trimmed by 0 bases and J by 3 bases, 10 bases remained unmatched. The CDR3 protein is CASSLGIGRGLEETQYF. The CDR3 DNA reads TGCGCCAGCAGCTTGGGCATCGGCAGGGGGCTTGAAGAGACCCAGTACTTC.

CDR3 DNA sequence: TGTGCCAGCAGTTACTCGCACACTCTAGCGGGGGGTACCTACAATGAGCAGTTCTTC. It translates to CASSYSHTLAGGTYNEQFF. The gene calls are TRBV6-2 or TRBV6-3 and TRBJ2-1; TRBD2 matches at 11 bases. J lost 2 bases, V lost 0 bases, and 9 bases had no gene match. The CDR3 loop spans 19 amino acids. CDR1 is MNHEY and CDR2 is SVGEGT in the germline V gene.

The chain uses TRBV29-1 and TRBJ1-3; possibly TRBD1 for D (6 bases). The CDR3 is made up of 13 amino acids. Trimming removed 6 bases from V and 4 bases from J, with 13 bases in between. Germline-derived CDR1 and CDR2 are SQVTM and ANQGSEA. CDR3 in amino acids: CSVSTGSGNTIYF. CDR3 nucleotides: TGCAGCGTATCGACAGGTTCGGGAAACACCATATATTTT.

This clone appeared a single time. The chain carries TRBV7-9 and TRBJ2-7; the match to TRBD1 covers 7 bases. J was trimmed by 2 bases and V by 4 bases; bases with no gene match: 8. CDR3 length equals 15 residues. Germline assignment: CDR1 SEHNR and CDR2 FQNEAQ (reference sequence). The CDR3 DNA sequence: TGTGCCAGCAGCTCCGGGACAGCCTCAACCTACGAGCAGTACTTC. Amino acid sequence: CASSSGTASTYEQYF.

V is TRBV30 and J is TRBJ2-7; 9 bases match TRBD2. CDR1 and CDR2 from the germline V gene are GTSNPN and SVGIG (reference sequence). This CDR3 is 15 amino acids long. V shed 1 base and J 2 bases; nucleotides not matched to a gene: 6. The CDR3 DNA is TGTGCCTGGAGTGGGCTAGCGGGACCCGCCTACGAGCAGTACTTC. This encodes CAWSGLAGPAYEQYF.

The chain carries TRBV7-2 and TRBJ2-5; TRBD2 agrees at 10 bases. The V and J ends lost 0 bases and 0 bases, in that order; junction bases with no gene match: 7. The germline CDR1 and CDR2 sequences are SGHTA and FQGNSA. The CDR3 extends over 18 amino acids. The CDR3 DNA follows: TGTGCCAGCAGCTTAGCATCTAGCGGGGGCCGGTACCAAGAGACCCAGTACTTC. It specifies CASSLASSGGRYQETQYF.

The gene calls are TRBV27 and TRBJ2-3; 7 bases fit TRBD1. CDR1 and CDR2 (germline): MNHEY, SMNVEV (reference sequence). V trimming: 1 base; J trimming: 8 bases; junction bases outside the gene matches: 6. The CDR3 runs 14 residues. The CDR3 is CASSLLVPGGTQYF. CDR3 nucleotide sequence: TGTGCCAGCAGTTTATTAGTTCCAGGGGGTACGCAGTATTTT.

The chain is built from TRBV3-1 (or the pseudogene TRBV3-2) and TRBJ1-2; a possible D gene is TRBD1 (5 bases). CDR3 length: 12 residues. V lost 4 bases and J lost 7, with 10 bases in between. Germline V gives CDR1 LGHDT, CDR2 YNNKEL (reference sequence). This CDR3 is CASSPQGRGYTF. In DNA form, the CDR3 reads TGTGCCAGCAGCCCTCAGGGCCGTGGCTACACCTTC.

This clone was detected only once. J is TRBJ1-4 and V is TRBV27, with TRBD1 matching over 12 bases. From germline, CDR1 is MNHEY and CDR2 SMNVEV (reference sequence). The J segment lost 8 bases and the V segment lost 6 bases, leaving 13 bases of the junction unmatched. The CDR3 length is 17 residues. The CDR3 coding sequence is TGTGCCAGCAGCGCCGGGACAGGGGGCAGAATTTGGGAAAAACTGTTTTTT. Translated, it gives CASSAGTGGRIWEKLFF.

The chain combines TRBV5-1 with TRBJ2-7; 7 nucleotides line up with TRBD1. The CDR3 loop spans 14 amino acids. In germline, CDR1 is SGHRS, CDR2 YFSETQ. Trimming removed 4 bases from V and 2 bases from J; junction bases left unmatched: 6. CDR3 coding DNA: TGCGCCAGCAGCGGGGGACAGAGGCCCTACGAGCAGTACTTC. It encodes CASSGGQRPYEQYF.

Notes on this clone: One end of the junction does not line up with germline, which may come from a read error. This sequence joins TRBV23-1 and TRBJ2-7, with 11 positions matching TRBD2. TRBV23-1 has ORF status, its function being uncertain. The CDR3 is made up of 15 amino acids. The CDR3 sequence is CASSQSATSGTVGDF. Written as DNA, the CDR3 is TGCGCCAGCAGTCAATCGGCGACTAGCGGGACGGTTGGGGACTTC.

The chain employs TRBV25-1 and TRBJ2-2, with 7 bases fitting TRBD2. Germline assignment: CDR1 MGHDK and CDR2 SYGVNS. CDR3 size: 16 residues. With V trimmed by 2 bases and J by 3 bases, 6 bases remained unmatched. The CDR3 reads CASSENSGPHTGELFF. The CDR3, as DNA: TGTGCCAGCAGTGAAAATAGCGGGCCTCACACCGGGGAGCTGTTTTTT.

The CDR3 bases are TGTGCCAGCAGCCCTACAGGGGGCCCGATGAACACTGAAGCTTTCTTT. Residues: CASSPTGGPMNTEAFF. The chain combines TRBV13 with TRBJ1-1, with 9 bases lining up with TRBD1. Germline V CDR1 and CDR2: PRHDT, FYEKMQ (reference sequence). The length of the CDR3 is 16 residues. The J segment lost 0 bases and the V segment lost 5 bases, leaving 7 bases of the junction unmatched.

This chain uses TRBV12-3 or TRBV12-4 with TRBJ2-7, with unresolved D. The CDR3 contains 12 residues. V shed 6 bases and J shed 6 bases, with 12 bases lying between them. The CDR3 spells CASSPPGGEQYF. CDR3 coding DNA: TGTGCCAGCAGCCCCCCGGGTGGCGAGCAGTACTTC.

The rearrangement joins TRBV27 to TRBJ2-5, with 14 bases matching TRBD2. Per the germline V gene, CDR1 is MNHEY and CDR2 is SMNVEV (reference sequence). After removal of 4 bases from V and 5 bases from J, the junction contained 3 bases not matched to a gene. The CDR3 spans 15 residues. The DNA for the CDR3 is TGTGCCAGCAGTTGGACTAGCGGGGGGTCGGAGACCCAGTACTTC. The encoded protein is CASSWTSGGSETQYF.

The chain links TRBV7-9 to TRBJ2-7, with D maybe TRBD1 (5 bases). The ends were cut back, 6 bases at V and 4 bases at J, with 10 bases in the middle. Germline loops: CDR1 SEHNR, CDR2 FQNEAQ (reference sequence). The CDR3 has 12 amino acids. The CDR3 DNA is TGTGCCAGCAGTTTCAGGGAATACGAGCAGTACTTC. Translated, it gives CASSFREYEQYF.

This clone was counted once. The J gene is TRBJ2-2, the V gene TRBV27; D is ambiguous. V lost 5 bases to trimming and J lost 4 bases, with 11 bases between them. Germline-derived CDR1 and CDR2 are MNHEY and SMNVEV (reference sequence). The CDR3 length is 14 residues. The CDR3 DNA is TGTGCCAGCAGTGTCAAACCCAGCACCGGGGAGCTGTTTTTT. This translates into CASSVKPSTGELFF.

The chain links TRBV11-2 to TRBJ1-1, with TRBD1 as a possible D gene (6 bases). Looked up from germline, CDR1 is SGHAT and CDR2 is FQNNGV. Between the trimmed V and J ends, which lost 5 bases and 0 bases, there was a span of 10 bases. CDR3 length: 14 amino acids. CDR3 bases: TGTGCCAGCAGCGCTAACAGGGTGAACACTGAAGCTTTCTTT. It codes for CASSANRVNTEAFF.

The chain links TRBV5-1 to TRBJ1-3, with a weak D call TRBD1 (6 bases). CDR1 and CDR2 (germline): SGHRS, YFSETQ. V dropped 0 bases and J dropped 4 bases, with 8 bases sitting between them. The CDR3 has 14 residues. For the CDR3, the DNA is TGCGCCAGCAGCTTGGTACAGGGAGGAAACACCATATATTTT. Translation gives CASSLVQGGNTIYF.

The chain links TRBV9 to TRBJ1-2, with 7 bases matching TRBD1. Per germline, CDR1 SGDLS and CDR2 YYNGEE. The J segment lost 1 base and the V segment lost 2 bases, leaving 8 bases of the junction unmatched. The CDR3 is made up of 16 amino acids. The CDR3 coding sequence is TGTGCCAGCAGCGTGGACCGGGACAGATTTAACTATGGCTACACCTTC. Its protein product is CASSVDRDRFNYGYTF.

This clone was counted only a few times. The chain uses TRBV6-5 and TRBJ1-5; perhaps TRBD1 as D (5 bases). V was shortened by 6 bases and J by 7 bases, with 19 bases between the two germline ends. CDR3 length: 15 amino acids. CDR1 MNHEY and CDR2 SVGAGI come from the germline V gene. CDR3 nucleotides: TGTGCCAGCAGCCCCCGGGGGGGGACGGGCCAGCCCCAGCATTTT. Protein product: CASSPRGGTGQPQHF.

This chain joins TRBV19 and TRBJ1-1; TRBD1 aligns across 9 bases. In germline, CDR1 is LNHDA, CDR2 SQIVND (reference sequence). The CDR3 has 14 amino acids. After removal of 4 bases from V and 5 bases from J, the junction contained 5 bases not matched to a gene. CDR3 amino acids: CASSTQGQGTEAFF. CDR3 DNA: TGTGCCAGTAGTACCCAAGGACAGGGGACTGAAGCTTTCTTT. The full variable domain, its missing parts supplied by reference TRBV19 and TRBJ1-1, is DGGITQSPKYLFRKEGQNVTLSCEQNLNHDAMYWYRQDPGQGLRLIYYSQIVNDFQKGDIAEGYSVSREKKESFPLTVTSAQKNPTAFYLCASSTQGQGTEAFFGQGTRLTVV.

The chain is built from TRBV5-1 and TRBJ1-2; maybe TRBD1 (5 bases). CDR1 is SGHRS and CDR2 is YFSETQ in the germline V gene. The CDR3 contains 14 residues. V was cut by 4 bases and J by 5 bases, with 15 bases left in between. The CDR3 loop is CASSEPGTPYGYTF. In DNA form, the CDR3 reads TGCGCCAGCAGCGAACCCGGGACTCCGTATGGCTACACCTTC.

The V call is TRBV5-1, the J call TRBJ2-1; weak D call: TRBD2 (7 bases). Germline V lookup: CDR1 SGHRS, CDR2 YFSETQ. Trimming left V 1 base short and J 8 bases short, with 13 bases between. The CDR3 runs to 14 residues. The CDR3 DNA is TGCGCCAGCAGCTTGACTAGGGGGGGAGATGAGCAGTTCTTC. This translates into CASSLTRGGDEQFF.

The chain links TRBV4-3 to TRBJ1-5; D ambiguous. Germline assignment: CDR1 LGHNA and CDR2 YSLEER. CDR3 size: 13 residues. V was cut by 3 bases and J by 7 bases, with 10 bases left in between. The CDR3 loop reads CASSQAHGQPQHF. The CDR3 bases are TGCGCCAGCAGCCAGGCACACGGGCAGCCCCAGCATTTT.

For the CDR3, the DNA is TGTGCCAGCAGGGATCACGGGACAGGGGCAGGATATGGCTACACCTTC. It is translated as CASRDHGTGAGYGYTF. This chain joins TRBV2 and TRBJ1-2, with TRBD1 matching over 10 bases. V was pared by 6 bases and J by 5 bases, with 12 bases of the junction left unmatched. The germline gives CDR1 SNHLY, CDR2 FYNNEI. CDR3 size: 16 residues.

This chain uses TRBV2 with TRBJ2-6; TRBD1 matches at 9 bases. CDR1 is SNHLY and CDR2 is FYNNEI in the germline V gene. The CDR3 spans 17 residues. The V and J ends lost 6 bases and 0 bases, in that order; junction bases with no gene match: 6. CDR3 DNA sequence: TGTGCCAGCAGACCGACAGGGGGAGACTCTGGGGCCAACGTCCTGACTTTC. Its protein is CASRPTGGDSGANVLTF. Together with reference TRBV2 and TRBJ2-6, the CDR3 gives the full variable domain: EPEVTQTPSHQVTQMGQEVILRCVPISNHLYFYWYRQILGQKVEFLVSFYNNEISEKSEIFDDQFSVERPDGSNFTLKIRSTKLEDSAMYFCASRPTGGDSGANVLTFGAGSRLTVL.